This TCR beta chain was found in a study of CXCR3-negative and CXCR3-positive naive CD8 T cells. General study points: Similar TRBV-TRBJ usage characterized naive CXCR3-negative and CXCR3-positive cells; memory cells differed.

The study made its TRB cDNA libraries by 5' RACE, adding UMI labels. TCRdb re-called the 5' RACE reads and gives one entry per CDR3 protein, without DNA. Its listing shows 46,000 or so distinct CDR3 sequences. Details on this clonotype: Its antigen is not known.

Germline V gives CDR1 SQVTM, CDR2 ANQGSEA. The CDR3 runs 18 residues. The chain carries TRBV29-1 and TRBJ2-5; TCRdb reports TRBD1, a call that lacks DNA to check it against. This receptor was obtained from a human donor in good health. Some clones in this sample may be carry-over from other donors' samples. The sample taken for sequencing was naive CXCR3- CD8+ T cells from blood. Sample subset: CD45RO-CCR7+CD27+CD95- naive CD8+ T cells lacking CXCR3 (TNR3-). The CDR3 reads CSVEDAQGELVQEETQYF.